The 32 T cell receptor beta chains reported below all come from one sample, sequenced in a study of blood T cell repertoires in COVID-19. Some clones are missing from TCRdb's copy, which holds only in-frame ones; the method was immunoSEQ multiplex PCR. The sample has hundreds of thousands of clones, about 91% seen once. Sequenced material: PBMCs or T cells enriched from blood (not recorded which). The origin of the receptors is a woman aged 40 to 55 who had recovered from COVID-19.

The V gene is TRBV20-1, the J gene TRBJ1-2; tentatively, D is TRBD1 (5 bases). Trimming took 3 bases from V and 6 from J, leaving 14 bases between them. This CDR3 region has 13 residues. In germline, CDR1 is DFQATT, CDR2 SNEGSKA (reference sequence). The CDR3 bases are TGCAGTGCTAGTCGCAGGGCCCAAAATGGCTACACCTTC. Encoded protein: CSASRRAQNGYTF.

The J gene is TRBJ2-2, the V gene TRBV5-4; 16 bases map to TRBD2. V was pared by 1 base and J by 4 bases, with 7 bases of the junction left unmatched. The germline V gene encodes CDR1 SGHNT and CDR2 YYREEE (reference sequence). The CDR3 runs to 19 residues. CDR3: CASSLPGLAGGPGTGELFF. In DNA, the CDR3 is TGTGCCAGCAGCTTGCCGGGACTAGCGGGGGGGCCGGGCACCGGGGAGCTGTTTTTT.

The V and J genes are TRBV19 and TRBJ2-3, with 8 bases identical to TRBD1. J lost 4 bases, V lost 4 bases, and 1 base had no gene match. CDR1 and CDR2 (germline): LNHDA, SQIVND (reference sequence). The CDR3 length is 13 residues. The CDR3 sequence: CASSTGGADTQYF. CDR3 coding DNA: TGTGCCAGTAGTACAGGGGGCGCAGATACGCAGTATTTT.

This chain joins TRBV2 and TRBJ2-3, with D perhaps matching TRBD2 (5 bases). The CDR3 length is 11 residues. Trimming pared 9 bases from V and 5 bases from J, leaving 9 bases between. CDR1 is SNHLY, CDR2 FYNNEI, per germline. This CDR3 reads CASQGRDTQYF. The CDR3 coding sequence is TGTGCCAGTCAAGGGAGAGATACGCAGTATTTT.

V gene TRBV6-5 combines with J gene TRBJ2-7; 7 bases are shared with TRBD2. The CDR3 totals 12 residues. The germline V gene encodes CDR1 MNHEY and CDR2 SVGAGI. V dropped 8 bases and J dropped 0; count of bases not matched to a gene: 1. The CDR3 DNA follows: TGTGCCAGCCAGCGGGACTCCTACGAGCAGTACTTC. Its protein product is CASQRDSYEQYF.

The rearrangement uses TRBV5-1 and TRBJ2-5, with 7 bases that match TRBD2. Germline V gene lookup returns CDR1 SGHRS and CDR2 YFSETQ. The junction had 18 bases not matched to a gene; V was cut back by 4 bases and J by 9 bases. This CDR3 region has 16 residues. Here the CDR3 DNA reads TGCGCCAGCAGCCCGTTTCTGGGGCTAGCGGCCGGGGCCCAGTACTTC. This translates into CASSPFLGLAAGAQYF.

V usage is TRBV5-1 and J usage is TRBJ1-6, with 10 bases identical to TRBD1. J gave up 6 bases and V 4 bases, and 7 bases lay outside the gene matches. Germline V gives CDR1 SGHRS, CDR2 YFSETQ. There are 16 residues in the CDR3. The CDR3 protein is CASSQGQGSVNSPLHF. CDR3 DNA: TGCGCCAGCAGCCAGGGACAGGGGTCAGTTAATTCACCCCTCCACTTT.

This clone was seen a few times. The genes are TRBV7-9 and TRBJ2-7; TRBD1 might be the D (6 bases). V was pared by 1 base and J by 9 bases, with 10 bases between. CDR3 length equals 12 residues. The germline V gene encodes CDR1 SEHNR and CDR2 FQNEAQ (reference sequence). CDR3 coding DNA: TGTGCCAGCAGCTTAGAGGTAGGGGGGCAGTACTTC. Translation: CASSLEVGGQYF. Full variable domain (rest looked up from reference TRBV7-9 and TRBJ2-7): DTGVSQNPRHKITKRGQNVTFRCDPISEHNRLYWYRQTLGQGPEFLTYFQNEAQLEKSRLLSDRFSAERPKGSFSTLEIQRTEQGDSAMYLCASSLEVGGQYFGPGTRLTVT.

The gene calls are TRBV7-2 and TRBJ2-1, with 8 nucleotides matching TRBD2. The germline V gene has CDR1 SGHTA and CDR2 FQGNSA. Unmatched junction bases numbered 3, after V lost 1 base and J lost 4 bases. This CDR3 comprises 15 residues. The CDR3 loop reads CASSLVGRGYNEQFF. The CDR3 region has the DNA TGTGCCAGCAGCTTAGTCGGGAGGGGTTACAATGAGCAGTTCTTC.

This clone was seen once. The V gene is TRBV2, the J gene TRBJ2-4; maybe TRBD1 (6 bases). The V end was cut by 3 bases, the J end by 2 bases, with 11 bases between. Germline V lookup: CDR1 SNHLY, CDR2 FYNNEI. This CDR3 has 15 residues. The CDR3 region has the DNA TGTGCCAGCAGTGATGGGGGCGGATCCAAAAACATTCAGTACTTC. Protein sequence: CASSDGGGSKNIQYF.

The rearrangement joins TRBV5-1 to TRBJ2-7, with TRBD2 as a possible D gene (6 bases). The CDR3 sequence is 16 residues long. Trimming pared 0 bases from V and 0 bases from J, leaving 13 bases between. Germline V gene data show CDR1 as SGHRS and CDR2 as YFSETQ. CDR3 nucleotides: TGCGCCAGCAGCTTGGCCCCATCGGACTACTCCTACGAGCAGTACTTC. Amino acid sequence: CASSLAPSDYSYEQYF.

The V and J genes are TRBV5-8 and TRBJ1-4, with D tentatively TRBD1 (6 bases). Germline values: CDR1 SGHTS, CDR2 YDEGEE. The CDR3 is 14 amino acids. The V and J ends lost 3 bases and 8 bases respectively, with 14 bases between them. DNA of the CDR3: TGTGCCAGCAGCTCCGAGGGGGTACAGGAAAAACTGTTTTTT. Translation: CASSSEGVQEKLFF.

The V call is TRBV30, the J call TRBJ2-1; possibly TRBD2 for D (5 bases). There are 11 residues in the CDR3. The ends were cut back, 1 base at V and 8 bases at J, with 6 bases in the middle. Per germline, CDR1 GTSNPN and CDR2 SVGIG (reference sequence). The CDR3 sequence: CAWSGRHEQFF. The DNA of the CDR3 is TGTGCCTGGAGTGGGAGGCATGAGCAGTTCTTC.

The chain carries TRBV30 and TRBJ2-5; D may be TRBD1 (6 bases). Per the germline V gene, CDR1 is GTSNPN and CDR2 is SVGIG (reference sequence). Trimming stripped 0 bases from V and 5 bases from J, with 10 bases between. The CDR3 covers 13 residues. The CDR3 DNA follows: TGTGCCTGGAGTGTACGACAGGAGGAGACCCAGTACTTC. This gives the protein CAWSVRQEETQYF.

This clone came up once. This chain connects TRBV5-1 to TRBJ2-7, with TRBD1 matching over 7 bases. V lost 4 bases to trimming and J lost 2 bases; unmatched junction nucleotides: 12. The V gene's germline CDR1 is SGHRS and CDR2 YFSETQ. The CDR3 is 16 residues long. Written as DNA, the CDR3 is TGCGCCAGCAGCCCGACCTTGGGACAGCCTCCCTACGAGCAGTACTTC. It specifies CASSPTLGQPPYEQYF.

This chain's CDR3 is CASSPRGILNTEAFF. CDR3 sequence (DNA): TGTGCCAGCAGTCCTAGAGGGATTTTGAACACTGAAGCTTTCTTT. The chain recombines TRBV7-3 with TRBJ1-1, with unresolved D. Germline V gene data show CDR1 as SGHTA and CDR2 as FQGTGA. Trimming left V 6 bases short and J 0 bases short, with 14 bases between. The CDR3 is 15 amino acids.

In DNA form, the CDR3 reads TGTGCCAGCAGTTTAGGCAGGGGGCGTCAGCCCCAGCATTTT. As protein: CASSLGRGRQPQHF. The chain couples TRBV28 to TRBJ1-5, with 8 positions matching TRBD1. This CDR3 comprises 14 residues. V lost 2 bases, J lost 6 bases, and 3 bases stayed unmatched. CDR1 MDHEN and CDR2 SYDVKM come from the germline V gene.

The J gene is TRBJ2-4, the V gene TRBV7-2; TRBD1 aligns across 9 bases. Germline CDR1 and CDR2: SGHTA and FQGNSA. The length of the CDR3 is 17 residues. The V segment lost 1 base and the J segment 0 bases; nucleotides outside the gene matches: 4. The CDR3 loop reads CASSLGGQGLAKNIQYF. The CDR3 bases are TGTGCCAGCAGCTTAGGGGGACAGGGCCTAGCCAAAAACATTCAGTACTTC.

This clone showed up just a few times. The chain recombines TRBV9 with TRBJ2-1, with 8 bases aligning to TRBD1. V lost 3 bases, J lost 3 bases, and 5 bases stayed unmatched. The germline gives CDR1 SGDLS, CDR2 YYNGEE. This CDR3 has 15 amino acids. The CDR3 DNA follows: TGTGCCAGCAGCGCCGCGGGACAGGACTACAATGAGCAGTTCTTC. Encoded protein: CASSAAGQDYNEQFF.

The gene calls are TRBV7-8 and TRBJ1-5, with TRBD1 as a possible D gene (6 bases). The germline V and J ends were trimmed by 5 bases and 0 bases, with 11 bases remaining between them. This CDR3 is built from 15 residues. Germline CDR1 and CDR2: SGHVS and FQNEAQ. The DNA of the CDR3 is TGTGCCAGCAGCCCGACAGGAGCTAGCAATCAGCCCCAGCATTTT. Translating gives CASSPTGASNQPQHF.

This clone was counted only a few times. This chain uses TRBV9 with TRBJ2-3, with D perhaps TRBD1 (6 bases). The CDR3 length is 15 residues. V dropped 0 bases and J dropped 2 bases, with 10 bases sitting between them. Germline assignment: CDR1 SGDLS and CDR2 YYNGEE. The chain's CDR3 is CASSVEGVHTDTQYF. CDR3 sequence (DNA): TGTGCCAGCAGCGTAGAGGGGGTCCACACAGATACGCAGTATTTT.

The sample holds a few counts of this clone. This rearrangement joins TRBV7-2 to TRBJ2-7; 11 bases are a match to TRBD2. This CDR3 is built from 15 residues. V was clipped by 4 bases and J by 4 bases; unmatched bases: 6. From germline, CDR1 is SGHTA and CDR2 FQGNSA. CDR3 nucleotide sequence: TGTGCCAGCAGCTGGGGGACTAGCGGACTATACGAGCAGTACTTC. This encodes CASSWGTSGLYEQYF.

This clone was detected once. The same CDR3 arises from other DNA sequences in this sample as well. CDR3 region: CSVAQGQETQYF. The CDR3 region has the DNA TGCAGCGTTGCTCAGGGCCAGGAGACCCAGTACTTC. J is TRBJ2-5 and V is TRBV29-1; possibly TRBD1 for D (5 bases). CDR1 SQVTM and CDR2 ANQGSEA come from the germline V gene. V shed 4 bases and J shed 5 bases, with 11 bases lying between them. The CDR3 consists of 12 residues. Supplemented by reference TRBV29-1 and TRBJ2-5, the full variable domain reads SAVISQKPSRDICQRGTSLTIQCQVDSQVTMMFWYRQQPGQSLTLIATANQGSEATYESGFVIDKFPISRPNLTFSTLTVSNMSPEDSSIYLCSVAQGQETQYFGPGTRLLVL.

The chain joins TRBV9 to TRBJ2-7, with 12 nucleotides matching TRBD2. Germline lookup yields CDR1 SGDLS and CDR2 YYNGEE. The V segment lost 0 bases and the J segment 5 bases; nucleotides outside the gene matches: 15. CDR3 length: 19 amino acids. The CDR3 loop reads CASSVALAGGPAGRNEQYF. CDR3 DNA: TGTGCCAGCAGCGTAGCTCTAGCGGGAGGGCCCGCGGGTAGAAACGAGCAGTACTTC.

The chain joins TRBV25-1 to TRBJ2-2; 8 bases are shared with TRBD1. The germline CDR1 and CDR2 sequences are MGHDK and SYGVNS. The CDR3 extends over 15 amino acids. The J segment lost 1 base and the V segment lost 6 bases, leaving 4 bases of the junction unmatched. Written as DNA, the CDR3 is TGTGCCAGCAGGGAAGACAGGGGGAACACCGGGGAGCTGTTTTTT. This codes for CASREDRGNTGELFF.

The CDR3 region has the DNA TGCGCCAGCAGCTCGACAGGACCTGCTTACAATGAGCAGTTCTTC. This sequence encodes CASSSTGPAYNEQFF. J is TRBJ2-1 and V is TRBV5-1; TRBD1 is a possible D gene (6 bases). CDR1 SGHRS and CDR2 YFSETQ come from the germline V gene. V shed 3 bases and J shed 4 bases, with 14 bases lying between them. This CDR3 has 15 residues.

This clone was seen a few times. The chain couples TRBV7-8 to TRBJ2-1; D perhaps matches TRBD2 (5 bases). Trimming took off 0 bases at V and 5 bases at J, with 8 bases between the two ends. There are 14 residues in the CDR3. Germline-derived CDR1 and CDR2 are SGHVS and FQNEAQ. CDR3 loop: CASSLAGSDNEQFF. In DNA, the CDR3 is TGTGCCAGCAGCTTAGCGGGGAGTGACAATGAGCAGTTCTTC.

The chain has TRBV7-9 and TRBJ2-2; the match to TRBD2 covers 10 bases. The CDR3 totals 16 residues. Looked up from germline, CDR1 is SEHNR and CDR2 is FQNEAQ (reference sequence). J gave up 5 bases and V 1 base, and 4 bases lay outside the gene matches. The DNA of the CDR3 is TGTGCCAGCAGCTTAGTCGGACTAGCGGTAACCGGGGAGCTGTTTTTT. It encodes CASSLVGLAVTGELFF.

This clone was recorded a few times. V gene TRBV9 combines with J gene TRBJ2-3, with D uncertain. The CDR3 covers 16 residues. CDR1 SGDLS and CDR2 YYNGEE come from the germline V gene. V was clipped by 0 bases and J by 0 bases, with 11 bases between them. The CDR3 DNA reads TGTGCCAGCAGCGTAGGCGTCACTCTAAGCACAGATACGCAGTATTTT. It translates to CASSVGVTLSTDTQYF.

The rearrangement uses TRBV27 and TRBJ1-1; D is unclear. The CDR3 totals 14 residues. The V and J ends lost 0 bases and 11 bases respectively, with 16 bases between them. Germline V gene sequence: CDR1 MNHEY, CDR2 SMNVEV (reference sequence). Here the CDR3 reads CASSLSFPAGSAFF. The CDR3 region has the DNA TGTGCCAGCAGTTTATCATTCCCGGCAGGCTCGGCTTTCTTT.

J is TRBJ1-5 and V is TRBV6-5; D remains unclear. The CDR3 is 15 amino acids. Per germline, CDR1 MNHEY and CDR2 SVGAGI. V lost 6 bases and J 2 bases, leaving 14 bases between the germline ends. DNA for the CDR3: TGTGCCAGCAGCTCTATCCTCACTGGCAATCAGCCCCAGCATTTT. It is translated as CASSSILTGNQPQHF.

The count of this clone is one. The chain carries TRBV29-1 and TRBJ2-7; 9 nucleotides agree with TRBD1. The germline V gene encodes CDR1 SQVTM and CDR2 ANQGSEA. CDR3 length: 14 residues. V shed 6 bases, J shed 0 bases, and the junction held 6 bases outside the gene matches. The CDR3 DNA sequence: TGCAGCGTCCAGGACAGGGGCTACTCCTACGAGCAGTACTTC. Translation: CSVQDRGYSYEQYF.